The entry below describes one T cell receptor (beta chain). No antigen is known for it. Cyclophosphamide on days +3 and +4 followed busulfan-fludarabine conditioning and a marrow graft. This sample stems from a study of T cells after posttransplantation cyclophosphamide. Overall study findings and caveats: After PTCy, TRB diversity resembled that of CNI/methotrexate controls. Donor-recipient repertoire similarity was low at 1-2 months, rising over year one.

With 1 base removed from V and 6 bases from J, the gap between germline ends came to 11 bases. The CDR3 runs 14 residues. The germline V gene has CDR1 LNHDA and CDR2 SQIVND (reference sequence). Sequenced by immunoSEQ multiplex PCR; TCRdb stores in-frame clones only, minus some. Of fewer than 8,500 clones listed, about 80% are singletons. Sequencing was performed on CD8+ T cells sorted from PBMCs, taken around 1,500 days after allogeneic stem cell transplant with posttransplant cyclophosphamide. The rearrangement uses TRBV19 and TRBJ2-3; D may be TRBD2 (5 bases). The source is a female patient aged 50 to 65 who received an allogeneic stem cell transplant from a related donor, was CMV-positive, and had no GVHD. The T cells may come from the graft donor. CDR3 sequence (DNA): TGTGCCAGTAGTATAGTTCCCGGGGAGGATACGCAGTATTTT. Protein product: CASSIVPGEDTQYF.